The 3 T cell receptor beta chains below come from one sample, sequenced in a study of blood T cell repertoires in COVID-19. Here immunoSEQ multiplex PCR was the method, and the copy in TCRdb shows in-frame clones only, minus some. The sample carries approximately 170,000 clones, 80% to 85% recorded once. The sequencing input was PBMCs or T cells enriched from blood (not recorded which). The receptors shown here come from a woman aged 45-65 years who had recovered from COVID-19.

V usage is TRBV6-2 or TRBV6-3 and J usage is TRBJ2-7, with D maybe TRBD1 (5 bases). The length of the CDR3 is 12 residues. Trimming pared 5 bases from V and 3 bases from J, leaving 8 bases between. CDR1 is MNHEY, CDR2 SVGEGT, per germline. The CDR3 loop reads CASSQQGYEQYF. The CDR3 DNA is TGTGCCAGCAGTCAGCAGGGCTACGAGCAGTACTTC.

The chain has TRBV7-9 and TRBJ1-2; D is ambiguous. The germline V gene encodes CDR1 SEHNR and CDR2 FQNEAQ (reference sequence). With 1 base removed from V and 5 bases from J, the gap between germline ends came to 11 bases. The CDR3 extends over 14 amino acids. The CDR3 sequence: CASSLGWADYGYTF. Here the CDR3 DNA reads TGTGCCAGCAGCTTAGGGTGGGCAGATTATGGCTACACCTTC.

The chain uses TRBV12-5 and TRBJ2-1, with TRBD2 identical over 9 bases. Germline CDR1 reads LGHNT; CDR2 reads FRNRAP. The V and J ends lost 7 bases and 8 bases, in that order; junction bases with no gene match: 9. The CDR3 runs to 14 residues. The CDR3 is CASVPGGGVYEQFF. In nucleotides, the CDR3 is TGTGCTAGTGTCCCGGGCGGGGGGGTTTATGAGCAGTTCTTC.